This TCR beta chain was captured in a study of shared clonotypes between healthy human individuals. Overall study findings and caveats: Rarefaction showed that sequencing of sorted subsets was incomplete (despite large depth). Clonotype sharing across donors was expected to vary with sequencing depth. Generally, naive subsets (rather than memory subsets) showed larger estimated richness.

Germline CDR1 and CDR2: MNHEY and SMNVEV (reference sequence). V lost 3 bases to trimming and J lost 2 bases; unmatched junction nucleotides: 11. The CDR3 is 18 amino acids. Concerning this clone: Its antigen remains unknown.

Libraries were prepared by immunoSEQ multiplex PCR; TCRdb keeps only in-frame clonotypes and omits some of them. The sample holds roughly 520,000 clones, 95% to 97% seen once. The V gene is TRBV27, the J gene TRBJ2-1; the match to TRBD2 covers 9 bases. Sequences were obtained from naive CD4+ T cells sorted from blood. Stated subset: CD45RA+ positively selected. The TCR comes from a woman in her thirties in good health. The CDR3 sequence is CASSLDLVERGAYNEQFF. Written as DNA, the CDR3 is TGTGCCAGCAGTTTGGACCTCGTGGAGCGGGGGGCCTACAATGAGCAGTTCTTC.